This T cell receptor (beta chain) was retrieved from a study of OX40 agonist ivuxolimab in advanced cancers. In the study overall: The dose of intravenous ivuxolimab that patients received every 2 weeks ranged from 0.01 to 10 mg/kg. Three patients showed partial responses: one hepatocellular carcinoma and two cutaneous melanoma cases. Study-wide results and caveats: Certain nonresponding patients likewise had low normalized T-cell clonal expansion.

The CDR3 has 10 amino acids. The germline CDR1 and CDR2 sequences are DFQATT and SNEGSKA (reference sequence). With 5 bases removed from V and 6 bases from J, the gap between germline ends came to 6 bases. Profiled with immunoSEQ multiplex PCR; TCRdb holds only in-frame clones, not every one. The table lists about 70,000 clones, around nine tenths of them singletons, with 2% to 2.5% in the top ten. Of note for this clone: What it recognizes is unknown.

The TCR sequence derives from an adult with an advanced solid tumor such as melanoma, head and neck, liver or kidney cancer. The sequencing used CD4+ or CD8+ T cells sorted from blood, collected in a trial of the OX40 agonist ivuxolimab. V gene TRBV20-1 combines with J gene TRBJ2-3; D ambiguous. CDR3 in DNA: TGCAGTGCTTGGGTGGATACGCAGTATTTT. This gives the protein CSAWVDTQYF.